The next 10 T cell receptor beta chains were all read from a single sample in a study of a mutant IDH1 vaccine in newly diagnosed glioma. The table came from immunoSEQ multiplex PCR; TCRdb's copy has only in-frame clones and leaves some out. Here the sample spans roughly 49,000 clones, almost 95% being singletons. As for time point: week 35, safety follow-up. Alongside topical imiquimod, each dose of vaccine comprised 300 ug of mutant IDH1 20-mer peptide. Their cognate antigens are unknown. Here the sequenced sample was PBMCs, taken from a glioma patient whose treatment included an IDH1 peptide vaccine. The origin of the receptors is a man aged 50-60 years with glioma.

The chain couples TRBV5-1 to TRBJ2-7, with D unclear. This CDR3 comprises 15 residues. V lost 0 bases and J lost 2, with 12 bases in between. Per germline, CDR1 SGHRS and CDR2 YFSETQ. The CDR3: CASSLAAGSPYEQYF. CDR3 sequence (DNA): TGCGCCAGCAGCTTGGCCGCTGGCAGCCCCTACGAGCAGTACTTC. The variable domain in full, completed from reference TRBV5-1 and TRBJ2-7, reads KAGVTQTPRYLIKTRGQQVTLSCSPISGHRSVSWYQQTPGQGLQFLFEYFSETQRNKGNFPGRFSGRQFSNSRSEMNVSTLELGDSALYLCASSLAAGSPYEQYFGPGTRLTVT.

This clone has only one observation. V gene TRBV29-1 combines with J gene TRBJ2-7, with TRBD2 matching 7 bases. J gave up 2 bases and V 4 bases, and 5 bases lay outside the gene matches. The CDR3 covers 13 residues. Germline assignment: CDR1 SQVTM and CDR2 ANQGSEA. DNA of the CDR3: TGCAGCGTTGTTGGGGGGGAAGCCTACGAGCAGTACTTC. Its translation: CSVVGGEAYEQYF.

J is TRBJ2-5 and V is TRBV7-2, with TRBD2 as a possible D gene (6 bases). CDR3 size: 13 residues. With 5 bases removed from V and 3 bases from J, the gap between germline ends came to 10 bases. Germline-derived CDR1 and CDR2 are SGHTA and FQGNSA. The DNA of the CDR3 is TGTGCCAGCAGCCCTAGCGTCAAAGAGACCCAGTACTTC. Translating it yields CASSPSVKETQYF.

The chain links TRBV4-2 to TRBJ2-1; 8 nucleotides line up with TRBD2. V shed 2 bases and J 9 bases; nucleotides not matched to a gene: 12. Germline loops: CDR1 LGHNA, CDR2 YNFKEQ. CDR3 length: 16 amino acids. The CDR3 is CASSQPGSGADSEQFF. CDR3 DNA: TGTGCCAGCAGCCAACCAGGTAGCGGGGCAGATAGTGAGCAGTTCTTC.

The chain employs TRBV10-3 and TRBJ2-4; 7 bases are a match to TRBD1. The CDR3 has 16 residues. The junction had 6 bases not matched to a gene; V was cut back by 4 bases and J by 0 bases. Germline V lookup: CDR1 ENHRY, CDR2 SYGVKD. The CDR3 region is CAISAGTAGAKNIQYF. In DNA form, the CDR3 reads TGTGCCATCAGTGCGGGGACAGCCGGAGCCAAAAACATTCAGTACTTC.

V gene TRBV7-8 combines with J gene TRBJ2-4; 7 positions agree with TRBD1. The CDR3 runs to 12 residues. CDR1 and CDR2 from the germline V gene are SGHVS and FQNEAQ. Losses at the gene ends were 1 base for V and 11 bases for J; bases not matched to a gene: 2. The CDR3 here is CASSLGDRVQYF. For the CDR3, the DNA is TGTGCCAGCAGCTTAGGAGACAGGGTTCAGTACTTC.

The rearrangement links TRBV5-1 to TRBJ2-3; 7 nucleotides line up with TRBD2. In germline, CDR1 is SGHRS, CDR2 YFSETQ. V was clipped by 7 bases and J by 3 bases; unmatched bases: 8. The CDR3 spans 14 residues. The CDR3 DNA is TGCGCCAGCGGGGGGGGTAGCAGGACAGATACGCAGTATTTT. This encodes CASGGGSRTDTQYF.

Regarding this clone: The junction differs from germline at one of its ends, possibly a read error. This rearrangement joins TRBV7-7 to TRBJ1-3; D is undetermined. The V gene's germline CDR1 is SSHAT and CDR2 FNYEAQ (reference sequence). The CDR3 has 15 amino acids. CDR3 sequence (DNA): TGTGCTAGCAGCTTAGGATCTGGGGTTGGAAACACCATATATTTT. Translation: CASSLGSGVGNTIYF.

The chain has TRBV6-6 and TRBJ1-1, with D maybe TRBD1 (6 bases). The CDR3 is 15 residues long. Trimming left V 7 bases short and J 2 bases short, with 17 bases between. Looked up from germline, CDR1 is MNHNY and CDR2 is SVGAGI (reference sequence). The CDR3 DNA sequence: TGTGCCAGCATTTCAAACAGGGTTCGTAACACTGAAGCTTTCTTT. Encoded protein: CASISNRVRNTEAFF.

The rearrangement links TRBV7-6 to TRBJ2-7; D is perhaps TRBD2 (5 bases). This CDR3 is built from 11 residues. V was trimmed by 4 bases and J by 5 bases, leaving 6 bases between them. From germline, CDR1 is SGHVS and CDR2 FNYEAQ. The CDR3 loop is CASSSGDEQYF. In DNA form, the CDR3 reads TGTGCCAGCAGCTCCGGGGACGAGCAGTACTTC. Combining the CDR3 with reference TRBV7-6 and TRBJ2-7 gives the whole variable domain GAGVSQSPRYKVTKRGQDVALRCDPISGHVSLYWYRQALGQGPEFLTYFNYEAQQDKSGLPNDRFSAERPEGSISTLTIQRTEQRDSAMYRCASSSGDEQYFGPGTRLTVT.